This T cell receptor beta chain appears in the sequencing data of a study of naive and memory T cell subsets. TCR cDNA received a 3' ligated oligonucleotide that carried a UMI. Whole-blood samples were about 2.5 ml of peripheral blood from healthy adult volunteers. Cells were not sorted; total RNA input targeted about 1 to 1000 ng. Ten or more counts support this clonotype. The CDR3 consists of 15 residues. In germline, CDR1 is SGHRS, CDR2 YFSETQ. V lost 0 bases and J lost 5; bases outside the gene matches: 3. Amplification of ligated cDNA took four PCR rounds with SP2 and nested alpha and beta constant primers. Alpha and beta constant region primers primed reverse transcription for blood and skin samples. TCRdb called the 5' RACE reads again in MiXCR, with one record for every CDR3 protein. This sample has more than 60,000 distinct CDR3 sequences, with approximately 8% found just once.

The V and J genes are TRBV5-1 and TRBJ1-1; 11 bases are shared with TRBD1. The sequence was obtained from a female donor in good health. CDR3 region: CASSLGGTGGTEAFF. The CDR3 DNA sequence: TGCGCCAGCAGCTTGGGCGGGACAGGGGGGACTGAAGCTTTCTTT. Using reference TRBV5-1 and TRBJ1-1 for the parts outside the CDR3, the full variable domain is KAGVTQTPRYLIKTRGQQVTLSCSPISGHRSVSWYQQTPGQGLQFLFEYFSETQRNKGNFPGRFSGRQFSNSRSEMNVSTLELGDSALYLCASSLGGTGGTEAFFGQGTRLTVV.